Listed below are T cell receptor beta chains from one sample, sequenced in a study of T cells after yellow fever vaccination. Using its own MiXCR run on the 5' RACE reads, TCRdb lists one record per CDR3 protein. The data contain over 110,000 distinct CDR3 sequences, 7.7% of them singletons. The input for sequencing was CD4+ T cells sorted from PBMCs, taken 5 days after the yellow fever booster vaccination. All receptors derive from a man aged 25 to 40 who received the YFV17D yellow fever vaccine. CDR3s include the opening cysteine and the closing phenylalanine or tryptophan. D genes are given only for firm matches. A clone size is listed for some rows: how often the clone was seen (once, few, many), or a class if it is expanded.

NA	TRBV11-3	18	many	TRBJ2-1	TGTGCCAGCAGCTTAGGGGTTCGACCGGGGGCTTCCTACAATGAGCAGTTCTTC	CASSLGVRPGASYNEQFF
NA	TRBV15	13	many	TRBJ2-7	TGTGCCACCAGCAGGGACGGCCCCTACGAGCAGTACTTC	CATSRDGPYEQYF
NA	TRBV7-2	16	many	TRBJ2-3	TGTGCCAGCAGCTTATGGGCGAGAACAAGCACAGATACGCAGTATTTT	CASSLWARTSTDTQYF
TRBD2	TRBV5-4	13	many	TRBJ2-2	TGTGCCACCCCTCGGGAGGGGGGCGGGGAGCTGTTTTTT	CATPREGGGELFF
NA	TRBV2	13	many	TRBJ1-5	TGTGCCAGCAATCAGGGGCTTAATCAGCCCCAGCATTTT	CASNQGLNQPQHF
NA	TRBV10-3	15	many	TRBJ2-7	TGTGCCATCAGTGAGTCGAGACAGGTACTTTACGAGCAGTACTTC	CAISESRQVLYEQYF
TRBD2	TRBV4-2	16	many	TRBJ2-5	TGTGCCAGCAGCCAGGGGACTAGCGGGCCCCAAGAGACCCAGTACTTC	CASSQGTSGPQETQYF
TRBD2	TRBV20-1	15	many	TRBJ2-1	TGCAGTGCTAGAGAGACTAGCGGGAGTTACAATGAGCAGTTCTTC	CSARETSGSYNEQFF
TRBD1	TRBV7-6	18	many	TRBJ2-1	TGTGCCAGCAGACAGGGACAGGGGCCGCGGGGGACTTACAATGAGCAGTTCTTC	CASRQGQGPRGTYNEQFF
TRBD1	TRBV20-1	16	NA	TRBJ2-1	TGCTGTGCTAGAGTTTTCCGGGACAGACTCGGCAATGAGCAGTTCTTC	CCARVFRDRLGNEQFF
NA	TRBV20-1	14	many	TRBJ1-5	TGCAGTGCTAGAGATTTCTTGAGCAATCAGCCCCAGCATTTT	CSARDFLSNQPQHF
NA	TRBV3-1	14	few	TRBJ1-2	TGTGCCAGCAGCCAAGACACAGGGAACTATGGCTACACCTTC	CASSQDTGNYGYTF
TRBD2	TRBV29-1	15	many	TRBJ2-5	TGCAGCGTTGAGGGGGCGACTAGCGGTAAAGAGACCCAGTACTTC	CSVEGATSGKETQYF
TRBD2	TRBV6-2/TRBV6-3	14	many	TRBJ2-7	TGTGCCAGCAGCTCCTTCCTTCTAGCGGGAGGCTCGTACTTC	CASSSFLLAGGSYF
NA	TRBV20-1	14	many	TRBJ2-3	TGCAGTGCCCGCAGGGGCGGGGTGGCAGATACGCAGTATTTT	CSARRGGVADTQYF
NA	TRBV30	13	few	TRBJ2-5	TGTGCCTGGAGTAGGGGGGGGGAGGTGACCCAGTACTTC	CAWSRGGEVTQYF
NA	TRBV7-3	15	many	TRBJ2-5	TGTGCCAGCAGCTTAAGTGGGACCTCGGGAGAGACCCAGTACTTC	CASSLSGTSGETQYF
TRBD2	TRBV11-2	15	many	TRBJ2-5	TGTGCCAGCAGCGCGATGGGGGGGACGTCTGAGACCCAGTACTTC	CASSAMGGTSETQYF
TRBD2	TRBV15	14	many	TRBJ2-2	TGTGCCACCAGCAGCGGACTAGCCACCGGGGAGCTGTTTTTT	CATSSGLATGELFF
TRBD2	TRBV7-6	17	many	TRBJ2-1	TGTGCCAGCAGCTTAGCGCAGGCGGGAGTCCCCTACAATGAGCAGTTCTTC	CASSLAQAGVPYNEQFF
TRBD2	TRBV5-6	18	few	TRBJ2-3	TGTGCCAGCAGCTTCCGGCTAGCGGGAGGCCGCAGCACAGATACGCAGTATTTT	CASSFRLAGGRSTDTQYF
NA	TRBV25-1	15	many	TRBJ2-7	TGTGCCAGCAGTGAATTTGACAGCCCGTCCTACGAGCAGTACTTC	CASSEFDSPSYEQYF
TRBD2	TRBV5-4	17	many	TRBJ2-2	TGTGCCAGCAGCCGACTAGCGGGAGGGCCTGGGACCGGGGAGCTGTTTTTT	CASSRLAGGPGTGELFF
NA	TRBV20-1	15	many	TRBJ1-5	TGCAGTGCTATTGACAGCCAATATAGCAATCAGCCCCAGCATTTT	CSAIDSQYSNQPQHF
NA	TRBV7-2	14	many	TRBJ2-5	TGTGCCAGCAGCGGGACGGCACCAGAAGAGACCCAGTACTTC	CASSGTAPEETQYF
NA	TRBV5-1	15	many	TRBJ2-7	TGCGCCAGCAGCTCGGCGGTAGGGGGAACCTACGAGCAGTACTTC	CASSSAVGGTYEQYF
TRBD1	TRBV10-3	14	NA	TRBJ2-5	TGTGCCATCAGTGAGGGACAGGGGCAAGAGACCCAGTACTTC	CAISEGQGQETQYF
NA	TRBV5-1	16	many	TRBJ2-3	TGCGCCAGCAGCTTGGCGGGAGAGCGAGAGGCAGATACGCAGTATTTT	CASSLAGEREADTQYF
NA	TRBV9	14	many	TRBJ2-7	TGTGCCAGCAGCGCAAAACGGCTCTCCGACGAGCAGTACTTC	CASSAKRLSDEQYF
NA	TRBV29-1	10	many	TRBJ2-1	TGCAGCGTTGCGGTAGGGGAGCAGTTCTTC	CSVAVGEQFF
NA	TRBV20-1	13	many	TRBJ1-6	TGCAGTGCTGCCCTGGGGGGAGAATCACCCCTCCACTTT	CSAALGGESPLHF
TRBD1	TRBV12-3/TRBV12-4	15	many	TRBJ2-5	TGTGCCAGCACCCTAGGGGGACAGGGTAAAGAGACCCAGTACTTC	CASTLGGQGKETQYF
NA	TRBV6-5	15	many	TRBJ2-5	TGTGCCAGCAGTTACTCAGGTCGGGGAACGGAGACCCAGTACTTC	CASSYSGRGTETQYF
TRBD2	TRBV20-1	15	few	TRBJ2-1	TGCAGTGCATTCGCTAGCGGGAGGTTCCACAATGAGCAGTTCTTC	CSAFASGRFHNEQFF